The next 9 T cell receptor beta chains were all read from a single sample in a study of OX40 agonist ivuxolimab in advanced cancers. To prepare the library, the immunoSEQ multiplex PCR assay was applied. TCRdb provides this immuneACCESS table in a form limited to in-frame rearrangements. Some clones are lacking; in checked studies, under half of them reflect an unresolved V gene, and why the rest are absent is not known. The sample table holds 75,000 to 100,000 clones, of which roughly 90% were seen once. Clones ranked in the top ten supply around 0.3% of the sample. The specimen comprised CD4+ or CD8+ T cells sorted from blood, sampled in a trial of the OX40 agonist ivuxolimab. The receptors derive from an adult with an advanced solid tumor such as melanoma, head and neck, liver or kidney cancer.

In its sample, this clone was seen a few times. The chain combines TRBV2 with TRBJ2-5; unclear D gene. Between the trimmed V and J ends, which lost 6 bases and 9 bases, there was a span of 17 bases. The length of the CDR3 is 13 residues. The germline V gene encodes CDR1 SNHLY and CDR2 FYNNEI. For the CDR3, the DNA is TGTGCCAGCAGCCAGGACGGCCCCGAGGCCCAGTACTTC. This translates into CASSQDGPEAQYF.

The chain recombines TRBV5-6 with TRBJ2-7; perhaps TRBD1 as D (6 bases). Trimming took off 4 bases at V and 1 base at J, with 21 bases between the two ends. Germline V CDR1 and CDR2: SGHDT, YYEEEE. The length of the CDR3 is 17 residues. The CDR3 DNA is TGTGCCAGCAGCGCTCTCAGGGTCGACAGGAGGTCCTACGAGCAGTACTTC. Its translation is CASSALRVDRRSYEQYF.

The V gene is TRBV4-3, the J gene TRBJ2-5; D remains ambiguous. CDR1 is LGHNA and CDR2 is YSLEER in the germline V gene. V gave up 0 bases and J gave up 1 base, with 9 bases separating them. This CDR3 contains 15 residues. The CDR3 coding sequence is TGCGCCAGCAGCCAAGAAGGGCAAATCCAAGAGACCCAGTACTTC. It specifies CASSQEGQIQETQYF.

The rearrangement uses TRBV14 and TRBJ2-2; D not certain. The CDR3 extends over 13 amino acids. Trimming stripped 2 bases from V and 2 bases from J, with 3 bases between. Germline CDR1 reads SGHDN; CDR2 reads FVKESK. The CDR3 DNA reads as TGTGCCAGCAGCCAATTAAACACCGGGGAGCTGTTTTTT. It is translated as CASSQLNTGELFF.

This chain joins TRBV2 and TRBJ1-1; D gene ambiguous. Trimming shortened V by 6 bases and J by 0 bases, and 14 bases separated the two germline ends. This CDR3 contains 15 residues. The germline gives CDR1 SNHLY, CDR2 FYNNEI. CDR3 region: CASSGRRGMNTEAFF. CDR3 sequence (DNA): TGTGCCAGCAGCGGCCGCCGCGGAATGAACACTGAAGCTTTCTTT.

J is TRBJ2-1 and V is TRBV6-6; 7 bases line up with TRBD2. The CDR3 has 13 residues. With 4 bases clipped from V and 5 bases from J, the junction kept 2 bases outside the gene matches. Germline V lookup: CDR1 MNHNY, CDR2 SVGAGI (reference sequence). The chain's CDR3 is CASSSGLDNEQFF. The CDR3 region has the DNA TGTGCCAGCAGTTCCGGACTAGACAATGAGCAGTTCTTC.

The rearrangement joins TRBV7-3 to TRBJ2-1; D unclear. V lost 0 bases and J 9 bases, leaving 6 bases between the germline ends. CDR3 length: 12 residues. In germline, CDR1 is SGHTA, CDR2 FQGTGA. In DNA form, the CDR3 reads TGTGCCAGCAGCTTAACGACGGGTGAGCAGTTCTTC. Translation: CASSLTTGEQFF.

Of note for this clone: This same CDR3 is encoded by further DNA sequences in the sample. The genes are TRBV18 and TRBJ2-3, with unresolved D. This CDR3 spans 12 amino acids. CDR1 KGHSH and CDR2 LQKENI come from the germline V gene. V shed 2 bases and J shed 2 bases, with 2 bases lying between them. CDR3 sequence: CASSPDTDTQYF. The CDR3 DNA sequence: TGTGCCAGCTCACCAGACACAGATACGCAGTATTTT.

The CDR3 spells CASSLTGSTDTQYF. CDR3 DNA: TGTGCCAGCAGCTTAACAGGGTCCACAGATACGCAGTATTTT. The genes are TRBV7-2 and TRBJ2-3; D is possibly TRBD1 (6 bases). Germline V lookup: CDR1 SGHTA, CDR2 FQGNSA. The CDR3 contains 14 residues. Trimming cost V 2 bases and J 2 bases, with 8 bases left between them.